This TCR beta chain was identified during a study of shared clonotypes between healthy human individuals. Donors, healthy HIV-negative adults, lacked recent acute infections or vaccinations. An assay was performed, and its level was deep. Data came from immunoSEQ multiplex PCR; TCRdb stores just in-frame clones and leaves some out. The sample has about 1 million clones; 75% are singletons. Study outcomes and limitations: The study's rarefaction showed incomplete sorted-subset sequencing despite large depth. All-four-donor shared clonotypes had higher generation probabilities than non-shared clonotypes did.

In its sample, this clone was seen a few times. Its target is not known. This clonotype was obtained from a man in his late teens or twenties in good health. Specimen: memory CD4+ T cells sorted from blood. Subset in this sample: CD45RA-negative fraction.

The CDR3 loop reads CASSHGGLRSPLHF. As DNA, the CDR3 is TGTGCCAGCAGTCATGGGGGGCTTCGTTCACCCCTCCACTTT. The chain joins TRBV11-2 to TRBJ1-6; a weak D match, TRBD1 (6 bases). Germline V gene data show CDR1 as SGHAT and CDR2 as FQNNGV. This CDR3 is built from 14 residues. V dropped 6 bases and J dropped 9 bases, with 15 bases sitting between them.